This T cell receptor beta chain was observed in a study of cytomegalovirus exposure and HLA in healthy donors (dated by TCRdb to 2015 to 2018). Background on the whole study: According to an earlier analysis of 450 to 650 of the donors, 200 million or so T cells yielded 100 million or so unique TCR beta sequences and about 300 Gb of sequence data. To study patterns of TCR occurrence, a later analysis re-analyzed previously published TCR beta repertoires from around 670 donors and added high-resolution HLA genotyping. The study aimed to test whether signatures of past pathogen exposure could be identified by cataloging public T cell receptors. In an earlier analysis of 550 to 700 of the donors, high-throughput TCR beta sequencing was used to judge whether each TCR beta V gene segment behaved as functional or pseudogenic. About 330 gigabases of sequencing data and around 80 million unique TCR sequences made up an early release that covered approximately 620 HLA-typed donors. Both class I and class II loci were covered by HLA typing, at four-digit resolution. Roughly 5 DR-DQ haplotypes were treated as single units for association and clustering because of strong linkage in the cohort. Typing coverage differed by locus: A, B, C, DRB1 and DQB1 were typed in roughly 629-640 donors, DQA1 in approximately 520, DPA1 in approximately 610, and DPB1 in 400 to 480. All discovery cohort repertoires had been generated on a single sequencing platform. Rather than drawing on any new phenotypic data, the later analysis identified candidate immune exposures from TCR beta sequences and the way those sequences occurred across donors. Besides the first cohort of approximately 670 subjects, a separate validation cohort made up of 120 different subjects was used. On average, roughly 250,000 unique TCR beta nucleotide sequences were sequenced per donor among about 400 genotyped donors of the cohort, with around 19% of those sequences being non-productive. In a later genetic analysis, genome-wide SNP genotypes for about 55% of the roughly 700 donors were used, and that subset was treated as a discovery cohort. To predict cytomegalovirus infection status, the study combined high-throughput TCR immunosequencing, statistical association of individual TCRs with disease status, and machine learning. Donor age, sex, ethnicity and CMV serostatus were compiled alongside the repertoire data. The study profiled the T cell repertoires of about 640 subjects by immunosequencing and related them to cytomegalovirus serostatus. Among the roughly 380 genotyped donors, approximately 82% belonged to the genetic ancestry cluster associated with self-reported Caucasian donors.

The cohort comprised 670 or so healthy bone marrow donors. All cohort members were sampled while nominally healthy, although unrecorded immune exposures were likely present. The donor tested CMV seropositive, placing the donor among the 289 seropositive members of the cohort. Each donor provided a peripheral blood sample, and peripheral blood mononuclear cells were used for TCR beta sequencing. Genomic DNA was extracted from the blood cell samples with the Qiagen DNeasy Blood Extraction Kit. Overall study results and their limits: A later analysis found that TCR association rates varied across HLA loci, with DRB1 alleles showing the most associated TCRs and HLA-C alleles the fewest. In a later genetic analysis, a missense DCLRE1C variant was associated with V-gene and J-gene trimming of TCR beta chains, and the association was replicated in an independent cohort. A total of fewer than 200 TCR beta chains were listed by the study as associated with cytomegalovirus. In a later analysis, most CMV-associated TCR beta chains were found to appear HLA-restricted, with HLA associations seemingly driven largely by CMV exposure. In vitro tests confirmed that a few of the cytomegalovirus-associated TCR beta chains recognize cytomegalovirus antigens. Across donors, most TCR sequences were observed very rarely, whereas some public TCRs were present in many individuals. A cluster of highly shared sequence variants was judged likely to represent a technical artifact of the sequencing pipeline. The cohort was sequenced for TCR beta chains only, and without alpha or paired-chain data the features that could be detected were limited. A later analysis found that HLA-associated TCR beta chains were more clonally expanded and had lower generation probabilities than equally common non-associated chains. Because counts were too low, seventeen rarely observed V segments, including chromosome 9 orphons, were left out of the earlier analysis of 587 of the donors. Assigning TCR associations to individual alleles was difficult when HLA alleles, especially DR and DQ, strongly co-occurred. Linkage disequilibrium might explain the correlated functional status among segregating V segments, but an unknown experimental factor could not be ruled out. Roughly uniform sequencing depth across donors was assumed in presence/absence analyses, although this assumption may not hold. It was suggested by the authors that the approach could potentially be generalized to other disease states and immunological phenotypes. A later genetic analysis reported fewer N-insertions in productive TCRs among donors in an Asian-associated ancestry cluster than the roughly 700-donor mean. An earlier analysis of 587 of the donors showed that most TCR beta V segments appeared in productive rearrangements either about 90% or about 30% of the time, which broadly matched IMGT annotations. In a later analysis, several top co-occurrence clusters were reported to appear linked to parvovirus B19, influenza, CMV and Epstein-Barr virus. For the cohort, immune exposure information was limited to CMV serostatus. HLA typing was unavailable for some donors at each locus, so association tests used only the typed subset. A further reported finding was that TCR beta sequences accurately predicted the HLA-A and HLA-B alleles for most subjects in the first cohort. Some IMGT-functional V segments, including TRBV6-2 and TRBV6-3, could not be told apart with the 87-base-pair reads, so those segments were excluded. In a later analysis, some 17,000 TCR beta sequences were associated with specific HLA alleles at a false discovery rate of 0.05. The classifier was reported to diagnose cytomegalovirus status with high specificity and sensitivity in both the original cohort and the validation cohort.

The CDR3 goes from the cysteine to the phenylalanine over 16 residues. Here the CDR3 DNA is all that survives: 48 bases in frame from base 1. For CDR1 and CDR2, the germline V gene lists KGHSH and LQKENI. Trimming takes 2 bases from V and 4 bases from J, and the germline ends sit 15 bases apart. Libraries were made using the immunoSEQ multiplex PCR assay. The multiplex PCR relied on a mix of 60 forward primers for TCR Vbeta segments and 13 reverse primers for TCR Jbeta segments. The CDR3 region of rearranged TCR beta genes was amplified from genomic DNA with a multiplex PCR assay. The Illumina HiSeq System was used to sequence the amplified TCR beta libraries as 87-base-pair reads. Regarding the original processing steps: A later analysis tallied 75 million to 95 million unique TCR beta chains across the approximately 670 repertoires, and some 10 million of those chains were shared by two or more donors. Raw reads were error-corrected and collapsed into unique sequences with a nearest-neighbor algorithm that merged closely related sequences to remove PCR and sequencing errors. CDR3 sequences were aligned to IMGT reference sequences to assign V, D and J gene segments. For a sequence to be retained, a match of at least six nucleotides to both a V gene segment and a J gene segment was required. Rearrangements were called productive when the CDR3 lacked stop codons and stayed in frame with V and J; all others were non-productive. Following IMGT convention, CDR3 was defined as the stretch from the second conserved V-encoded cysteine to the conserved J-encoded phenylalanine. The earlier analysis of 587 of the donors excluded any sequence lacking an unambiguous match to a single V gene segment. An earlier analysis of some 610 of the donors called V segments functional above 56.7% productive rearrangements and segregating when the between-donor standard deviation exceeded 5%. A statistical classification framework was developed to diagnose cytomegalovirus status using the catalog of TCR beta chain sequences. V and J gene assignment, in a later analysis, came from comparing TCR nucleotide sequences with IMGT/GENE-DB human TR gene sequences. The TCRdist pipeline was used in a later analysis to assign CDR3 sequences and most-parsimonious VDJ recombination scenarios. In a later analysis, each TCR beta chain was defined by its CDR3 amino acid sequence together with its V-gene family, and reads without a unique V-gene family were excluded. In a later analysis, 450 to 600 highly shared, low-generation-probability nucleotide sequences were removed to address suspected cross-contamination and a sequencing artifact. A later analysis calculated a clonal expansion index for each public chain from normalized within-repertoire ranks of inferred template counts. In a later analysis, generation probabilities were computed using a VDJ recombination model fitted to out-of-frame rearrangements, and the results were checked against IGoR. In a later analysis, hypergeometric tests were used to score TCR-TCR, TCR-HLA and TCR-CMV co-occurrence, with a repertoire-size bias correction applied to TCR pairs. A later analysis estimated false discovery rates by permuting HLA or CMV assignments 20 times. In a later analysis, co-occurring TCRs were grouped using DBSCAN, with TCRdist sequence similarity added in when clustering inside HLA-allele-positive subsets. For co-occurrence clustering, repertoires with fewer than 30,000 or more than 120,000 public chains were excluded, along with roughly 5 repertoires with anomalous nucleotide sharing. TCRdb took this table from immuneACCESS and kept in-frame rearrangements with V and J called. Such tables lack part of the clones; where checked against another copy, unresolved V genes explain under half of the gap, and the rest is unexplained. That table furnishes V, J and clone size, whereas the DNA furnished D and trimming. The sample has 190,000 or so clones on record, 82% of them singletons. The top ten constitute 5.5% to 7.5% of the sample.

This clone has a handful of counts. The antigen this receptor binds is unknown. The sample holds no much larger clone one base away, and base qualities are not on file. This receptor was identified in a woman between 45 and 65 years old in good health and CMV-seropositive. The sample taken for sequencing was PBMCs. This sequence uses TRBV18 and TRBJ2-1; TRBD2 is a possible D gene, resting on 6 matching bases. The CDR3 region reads CASSPAQGGAYNEQFF. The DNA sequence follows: TGTGCCAGCTCACCAGCGCAAGGCGGGGCATACAATGAGCAGTTCTTC.